Listed below are T cell receptor beta chains from one sample, sequenced in a study of early T cells in non-severe SARS-CoV-2 infection. Each CDR3 protein gets one entry after TCRdb re-called the 5' RACE reads with MiXCR. The table lists tens of thousands of distinct CDR3 sequences, over 9% of them singletons. The material sequenced was whole blood. These receptor sequences come from an adult who was a healthcare worker with PCR-confirmed SARS-CoV-2 infection or an uninfected control (not recorded which). Each CDR3 is given with its conserved first and last residue. Each record gives: J gene, clone size, V gene, CDR3 protein. For some rows the clone size is stated as once, few or many, or as a class when expanded; others skip it.

J gene: TRBJ2-5; clone size: few; V gene: TRBV18; CDR3 protein: CASSPPILETQYF
J gene: TRBJ1-4; clone size: NA; V gene: TRBV12-3/TRBV12-4; CDR3 protein: CASSKRGQATNEKLFF
J gene: TRBJ2-7; clone size: many; V gene: TRBV28; CDR3 protein: CASSWAGGDESEQYF
J gene: TRBJ2-1; clone size: few; V gene: TRBV6-1; CDR3 protein: CASSAVTPNEQFF
J gene: TRBJ2-7; clone size: few; V gene: TRBV25-1; CDR3 protein: CASSEWQTEDEQYF
J gene: TRBJ1-1; clone size: NA; V gene: TRBV12-3/TRBV12-4; CDR3 protein: CASRGDSMNTEAFF
J gene: TRBJ2-7; clone size: few; V gene: TRBV4-2; CDR3 protein: CASSQGLARLGEQYF
J gene: TRBJ1-1; clone size: many; V gene: TRBV5-1; CDR3 protein: CASSLATAMNTEAFF
J gene: TRBJ2-2; clone size: NA; V gene: TRBV7-9; CDR3 protein: CASSLFGTGELFF
J gene: TRBJ2-2; clone size: NA; V gene: TRBV12-3/TRBV12-4; CDR3 protein: CASSTRDRGTTGELFF
J gene: TRBJ2-5; clone size: few; V gene: TRBV30; CDR3 protein: CAWSALAATGAQYF
J gene: TRBJ1-4; clone size: NA; V gene: TRBV3-1; CDR3 protein: CASSLKGAPNEKLFF
J gene: TRBJ2-2; clone size: NA; V gene: TRBV19; CDR3 protein: CASSTRDLVAGELFF
J gene: TRBJ2-3; clone size: NA; V gene: TRBV18; CDR3 protein: CASSPGLAGLQTDTQYF
J gene: TRBJ2-1; clone size: few; V gene: TRBV11-2; CDR3 protein: CASSLYRRAGGNEQFF
J gene: TRBJ2-1; clone size: many; V gene: TRBV5-1; CDR3 protein: CASSAGLAGYYNEQFF
J gene: TRBJ1-2; clone size: NA; V gene: TRBV3-1; CDR3 protein: CASSQGRGYTF
J gene: TRBJ1-1; clone size: NA; V gene: TRBV19; CDR3 protein: CASSVTRGAATGNTEAFF
J gene: TRBJ2-2; clone size: many; V gene: TRBV13; CDR3 protein: CASSRPLLLTGELFF
J gene: TRBJ1-3; clone size: NA; V gene: TRBV29-1; CDR3 protein: CSVRDGGGSGNTIYF
J gene: TRBJ2-5; clone size: few; V gene: TRBV6-6; CDR3 protein: CASSPREGTQYF
J gene: TRBJ1-2; clone size: few; V gene: TRBV6-6; CDR3 protein: CASIFGGAVEYGYTF
J gene: TRBJ2-3; clone size: NA; V gene: TRBV29-1; CDR3 protein: CSVVERKNTDTQYF
J gene: TRBJ2-7; clone size: few; V gene: TRBV7-2; CDR3 protein: CASSLAPGLSYEQYF